This T cell receptor (beta chain) was identified during a study of blood T cells in healthy people across ages. This clonotype has a handful of counts. CDR3 length: 14 residues. Sample-barcoded 5' priming and a J-beta primer mix drove a second PCR of about 6 to 11 cycles. TCRdb processed the 5' RACE reads anew with MiXCR; each CDR3 protein has one entry. The sample has roughly 1.6 million distinct CDR3 sequences, roughly 32% seen once. Sequencing was performed on blood. The source of this sequence is a woman aged 25 to 45 in good health. The J gene is TRBJ2-3, the V gene TRBV21-1. TRBV21-1 is assigned pseudogene status. CDR3 coding DNA: TGTGCCAGCAGCAAAGAGGCGGTGGCAGGTACGCAGTATTTT. Protein: CASSKEAVAGTQYF.